This T cell receptor beta chain derives from a study of regulatory T cells in long-lasting Graves disease. V was trimmed by 1 base and J by 0 bases, leaving 11 bases between them. Germline assignment: CDR1 KGHSH and CDR2 LQKENI. The CDR3 has 16 residues. Arm-PCR of CDR3 regions and iRepertoire HTBI primers were used to build TCR beta libraries. Using its own MiXCR run on the multiplex PCR reads, TCRdb lists one record per CDR3 protein. The sample comprises 350,000 to 450,000 distinct CDR3 sequences, over 15% of which are singletons, and 30% rests with the top ten. Stated time point: newly diagnosed GD, antithyroid drugs for less than 3 months. Extracted RNA from PBMCs served as the source of the TCR library. This clonotype was detected ten times or more. These data are also associated with another study on T cells in Graves' hyperthyroidism and ophthalmopathy.

This receptor was obtained from a man aged 35 to 55 with Graves disease. Specimen: peripheral blood mononuclear cells (PBMCs), collected at new diagnosis, from a patient treated with antithyroid drugs. The chain is built from TRBV18 and TRBJ2-3; D not certain. As DNA, the CDR3 is TGTGCCAGCTCACCACGAGGCATTGGCAGCACAGATACGCAGTATTTT. This codes for CASSPRGIGSTDTQYF. Filled out from reference TRBV18 and TRBJ2-3, the complete variable domain reads NAGVMQNPRHLVRRRGQEARLRCSPMKGHSHVYWYRQLPEEGLKFMVYLQKENIIDESGMPKERFSAEFPKEGPSILRIQQVVRGDSAAYFCASSPRGIGSTDTQYFGPGTRLTVL.